This record looks at one TCR beta chain sequence and its context. What it binds is unknown. Method: immunoSEQ multiplex PCR; TCRdb's copy keeps in-frame clones and lacks some. Altogether about 32,000 clones are present, more than 65% being singletons, with the ten largest covering approximately 15%. The V end was cut by 8 bases, the J end by 3 bases, with 19 bases between. The CDR3 has 14 amino acids. Per germline, CDR1 SQVTM and CDR2 ANQGSEA. Time point in this sample: week 35, safety follow-up. Each dose of the vaccine consisted of 300 ug of mutant IDH1 20-mer peptide, with topical imiquimod. The sample is drawn from a study of a mutant IDH1 vaccine in newly diagnosed glioma. Study context: Beginning 4-6 weeks after radiotherapy alone, or with temozolomide cycles, vaccination took place. V12 corresponded to week 35 and V13 to week 47. Notes on the study in general: Pseudoprogression appears to have had no connection to changes in top peripheral T cell clonotypes. Patients mounted vaccine-induced immune responses in 90% to 95% of cases.

The sample was PBMCs, taken from a glioma patient whose treatment included an IDH1 peptide vaccine. V is TRBV29-1 and J is TRBJ1-1; tentatively, D is TRBD1 (6 bases). This receptor was identified in a man aged 25-45 years with glioma. CDR3 in DNA: TGCAGCTGCCGAGGGGGGGGAAGGGACACTGAAGCTTTCTTT. Its translation: CSCRGGGRDTEAFF.